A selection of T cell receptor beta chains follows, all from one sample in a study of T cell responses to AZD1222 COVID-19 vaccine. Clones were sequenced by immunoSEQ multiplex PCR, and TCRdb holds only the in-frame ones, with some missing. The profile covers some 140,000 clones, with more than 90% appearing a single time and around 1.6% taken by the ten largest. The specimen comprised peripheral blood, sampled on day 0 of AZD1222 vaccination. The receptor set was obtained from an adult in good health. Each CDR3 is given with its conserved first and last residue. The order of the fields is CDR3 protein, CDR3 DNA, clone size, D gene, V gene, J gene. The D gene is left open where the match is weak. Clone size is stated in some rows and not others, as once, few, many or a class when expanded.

cdr3_aa: CASGRLAIGSTDTQYF; cdr3_nt: TGCGCCAGCGGGCGACTAGCTATAGGTAGCACAGATACGCAGTATTTT; clone_size: -; d_call: TRBD2; v_call: TRBV5-1; j_call: TRBJ2-3
cdr3_aa: CASSLMRYSYEQYF; cdr3_nt: TGTGCCAGCAGCTTAATGCGGTACTCCTACGAGCAGTACTTC; clone_size: -; d_call: -; v_call: TRBV7-3; j_call: TRBJ2-7
cdr3_aa: CASRPGLPGGELFF; cdr3_nt: TGTGCCAGCAGGCCGGGACTCCCGGGGGGGGAGCTGTTTTTT; clone_size: -; d_call: -; v_call: TRBV27; j_call: TRBJ2-2
cdr3_aa: CASKGLDEKLFF; cdr3_nt: TGTGCCAGCAAGGGGCTGGATGAAAAACTGTTTTTT; clone_size: -; d_call: -; v_call: TRBV11-2; j_call: TRBJ1-4
cdr3_aa: CAIVAGVKYEQYF; cdr3_nt: TGTGCCATCGTAGCGGGAGTAAAATACGAGCAGTACTTC; clone_size: -; d_call: TRBD2; v_call: TRBV28; j_call: TRBJ2-7
cdr3_aa: CASVRRGMDTQYF; cdr3_nt: TGTGCCAGCGTGCGGCGGGGGATGGATACGCAGTATTTT; clone_size: -; d_call: TRBD2; v_call: TRBV5-6; j_call: TRBJ2-3
cdr3_aa: CASSLPSRDTQYF; cdr3_nt: TGTGCCAGCAGCTTACCCTCTAGGGATACGCAGTATTTT; clone_size: -; d_call: -; v_call: TRBV7-3; j_call: TRBJ2-3
cdr3_aa: CASSLISGHSYNEQFF; cdr3_nt: TGTGCCAGCAGCTTAATTAGCGGGCACTCCTACAATGAGCAGTTCTTC; clone_size: -; d_call: TRBD2; v_call: TRBV7-3; j_call: TRBJ2-1
cdr3_aa: CASSLGSLAANTEAFF; cdr3_nt: TGTGCCAGCAGCTTAGGATCCTTGGCGGCGAACACTGAAGCTTTCTTT; clone_size: -; d_call: -; v_call: TRBV7-6; j_call: TRBJ1-1
cdr3_aa: CASSHRTGSYGYTF; cdr3_nt: TGTGCCAGCAGCCATAGGACAGGGTCTTATGGCTACACCTTC; clone_size: -; d_call: TRBD1; v_call: TRBV3-1/TRBV3-2; j_call: TRBJ1-2
cdr3_aa: CASSWTLTGGGMNTEAFF; cdr3_nt: TGCGCCAGCAGCTGGACCTTGACAGGGGGCGGAATGAACACTGAAGCTTTCTTT; clone_size: -; d_call: TRBD1; v_call: TRBV5-1; j_call: TRBJ1-1
cdr3_aa: CASSYSIFSETQYF; cdr3_nt: TGTGCCAGCAGTTACTCGATCTTTTCCGAGACCCAGTACTTC; clone_size: -; d_call: -; v_call: TRBV6-6; j_call: TRBJ2-5
cdr3_aa: CASSLVGPANQPQHF; cdr3_nt: TGTGCCAGCAGCTTAGTTGGGCCAGCTAATCAGCCCCAGCATTTT; clone_size: -; d_call: -; v_call: TRBV7-9; j_call: TRBJ1-5
cdr3_aa: CASKTGGANNSPLHF; cdr3_nt: TGTGCCAGCAAGACAGGGGGCGCTAATAATTCACCCCTCCACTTT; clone_size: -; d_call: TRBD1; v_call: TRBV2; j_call: TRBJ1-6
cdr3_aa: CASSLGTSAGEQFF; cdr3_nt: TGTGCCAGCAGCTTAGGGACTAGCGCTGGGGAGCAGTTCTTC; clone_size: -; d_call: TRBD2; v_call: TRBV7-8; j_call: TRBJ2-1
cdr3_aa: CASIGGGWGNTEAFF; cdr3_nt: TGTGCCAGTATAGGCGGGGGTTGGGGGAACACTGAAGCTTTCTTT; clone_size: -; d_call: -; v_call: TRBV19; j_call: TRBJ1-1
cdr3_aa: CATSRGQGEGQPQHF; cdr3_nt: TGTGCCACCAGCAGAGGCCAGGGTGAAGGTCAGCCCCAGCATTTT; clone_size: -; d_call: -; v_call: TRBV15; j_call: TRBJ1-5
cdr3_aa: CASSQAGYQPQHF; cdr3_nt: TGCGCCAGCAGCCAAGCAGGGTATCAGCCCCAGCATTTT; clone_size: -; d_call: -; v_call: TRBV4-3; j_call: TRBJ1-5
cdr3_aa: CASSQGGGYTF; cdr3_nt: TGTGCCAGCAGCCAAGGCGGAGGCTACACCTTC; clone_size: -; d_call: -; v_call: TRBV14; j_call: TRBJ1-2
cdr3_aa: CASSPLRAGASNTGELFF; cdr3_nt: TGTGCCAGCAGCCCCCTCAGAGCGGGGGCCTCGAACACCGGGGAGCTGTTTTTT; clone_size: -; d_call: TRBD2; v_call: TRBV7-9; j_call: TRBJ2-2
cdr3_aa: CASSPLGQASYEQYF; cdr3_nt: TGTGCCAGCAGTCCACTCGGACAGGCCTCCTACGAGCAGTACTTC; clone_size: -; d_call: TRBD1; v_call: TRBV7-9; j_call: TRBJ2-7
cdr3_aa: CSASSQFNYGYTF; cdr3_nt: TGCAGTGCTAGTTCACAGTTTAACTATGGCTACACCTTC; clone_size: few; d_call: -; v_call: TRBV20-1; j_call: TRBJ1-2
cdr3_aa: CASDPSGKSSYEQYF; cdr3_nt: TGCGCCAGCGACCCGAGCGGGAAAAGCTCCTACGAGCAGTACTTC; clone_size: once; d_call: TRBD2; v_call: TRBV10-2; j_call: TRBJ2-7
cdr3_aa: CASEHSGNTIYF; cdr3_nt: TGTGCCTCGGAGCACTCTGGAAACACCATATATTTT; clone_size: few; d_call: -; v_call: TRBV19; j_call: TRBJ1-3
cdr3_aa: CASSSRDTFPGDTQYF; cdr3_nt: TGTGCCAGCAGCAGCCGGGACACCTTTCCAGGGGATACGCAGTATTTT; clone_size: -; d_call: -; v_call: TRBV7-3; j_call: TRBJ2-3
cdr3_aa: CASSLLGEGNSGNTIYF; cdr3_nt: TGTGCCAGCAGTCTTTTGGGAGAGGGAAACTCTGGAAACACCATATATTTT; clone_size: once; d_call: -; v_call: TRBV6-6; j_call: TRBJ1-3
cdr3_aa: CASSPRDRGPPNTEAFF; cdr3_nt: TGTGCCAGCAGCCCCCGGGACAGGGGCCCTCCGAACACTGAAGCTTTCTTT; clone_size: -; d_call: TRBD1; v_call: TRBV4-2; j_call: TRBJ1-1
cdr3_aa: CASSSGTYRGTEAFF; cdr3_nt: TGTGCCAGCAGCTCGGGGACGTACAGGGGGACTGAAGCTTTCTTT; clone_size: -; d_call: TRBD1; v_call: TRBV5-6; j_call: TRBJ1-1
cdr3_aa: CASSPVGGSEKLFF; cdr3_nt: TGTGCCAGCAGTCCCGTGGGGGGAAGTGAAAAACTGTTTTTT; clone_size: -; d_call: -; v_call: TRBV6-5; j_call: TRBJ1-4
cdr3_aa: CASSPGRADTQYF; cdr3_nt: TGTGCCAGCAGCCCAGGACGGGCAGATACGCAGTATTTT; clone_size: -; d_call: -; v_call: TRBV14; j_call: TRBJ2-3
cdr3_aa: CASSGEGNYGYTF; cdr3_nt: TGTGCCAGCAGCGGGGAGGGTAACTATGGCTACACCTTC; clone_size: -; d_call: -; v_call: TRBV7-2; j_call: TRBJ1-2
cdr3_aa: CASSPGRSGELFF; cdr3_nt: TGTGCCAGCAGCCCGGGTCGTAGCGGGGAGCTGTTTTTT; clone_size: -; d_call: -; v_call: TRBV7-6; j_call: TRBJ2-2
cdr3_aa: CASSYGTSAYEQYF; cdr3_nt: TGTGCCAGCAGTTACGGGACTAGCGCCTACGAGCAGTACTTC; clone_size: many; d_call: TRBD2; v_call: TRBV6-2/TRBV6-3; j_call: TRBJ2-7
cdr3_aa: CASSQDARGGKLFF; cdr3_nt: TGTGCCAGCAGCCAAGATGCCCGGGGAGGAAAACTGTTTTTT; clone_size: -; d_call: -; v_call: TRBV14; j_call: TRBJ1-4
cdr3_aa: CASSQGPDNQPQHF; cdr3_nt: TGTGCCAGCAGTCAGGGGCCCGACAATCAGCCCCAGCATTTT; clone_size: -; d_call: -; v_call: TRBV6-4; j_call: TRBJ1-5
cdr3_aa: CASSWSRDRDPQYF; cdr3_nt: TGTGCCAGCAGCTGGTCCCGGGACAGGGATCCGCAGTACTTC; clone_size: -; d_call: TRBD1; v_call: TRBV7-2; j_call: TRBJ2-7
cdr3_aa: CASKSGARGSFQPQHF; cdr3_nt: TGTGCCAGTAAGTCGGGGGCAAGGGGATCGTTTCAGCCCCAGCATTTT; clone_size: -; d_call: -; v_call: TRBV19; j_call: TRBJ1-5
cdr3_aa: CASSLDQDRVGGELFF; cdr3_nt: TGTGCCAGCAGCTTAGACCAGGACAGGGTCGGCGGGGAGCTGTTTTTT; clone_size: -; d_call: TRBD1; v_call: TRBV11-2; j_call: TRBJ2-2
cdr3_aa: CASSLASVNTEAFF; cdr3_nt: TGTGCCAGCAGCTTAGCCTCGGTGAACACTGAAGCTTTCTTT; clone_size: -; d_call: -; v_call: TRBV7-9; j_call: TRBJ1-1
cdr3_aa: CASSGLAGGGELFF; cdr3_nt: TGTGCCAGCAGTGGACTAGCGGGAGGCGGGGAGCTGTTTTTT; clone_size: -; d_call: TRBD2; v_call: TRBV2; j_call: TRBJ2-2
cdr3_aa: CASSQASTSYNEQFF; cdr3_nt: TGCGCCAGCAGCCAAGCCTCGACCTCCTACAATGAGCAGTTCTTC; clone_size: -; d_call: -; v_call: TRBV4-1; j_call: TRBJ2-1
cdr3_aa: CATSRSRDSGNQPQHF; cdr3_nt: TGTGCCACCAGCAGATCCCGGGACAGCGGCAATCAGCCCCAGCATTTT; clone_size: -; d_call: TRBD1; v_call: TRBV15; j_call: TRBJ1-5
cdr3_aa: CASRPGGGRIYGYTF; cdr3_nt: TGTGCCAGCAGACCGGGAGGGGGGAGGATCTATGGCTACACCTTC; clone_size: -; d_call: -; v_call: TRBV6-5; j_call: TRBJ1-2